This entry features one T cell receptor (beta chain) sequence. What it binds is unknown. The V segment lost 3 bases and the J segment 0 bases; nucleotides outside the gene matches: 9. CDR3 length equals 18 residues. Germline lookup yields CDR1 MDHEN and CDR2 SYDVKM. Every bit of the isolated RNA underwent reverse transcription, so sequencing read expressed TCRB transcripts. Each sample of naive, central memory or regulatory T cells had, on average, approximately 4 million reads. Data came from immunoSEQ multiplex PCR; TCRdb stores just in-frame clones and leaves some out. The sample consists of 100,000 to 150,000 clones, roughly 10% of them appearing once. The data belong to a study of beta chain features in type 1 diabetes. For the study at large: Similarity in age, gender and cell yields was seen between patients and healthy donors.

Study-level findings and limits: High-TCR-expressing cells could be over-represented by cDNA sequencing. Significant though moderate, a shortening of TCRB CDR3s appeared in all four CD4+ subsets of Type 1 diabetes patients.

Staining for CD45RO/CCR7/CD25/CD127/CD95/CD27 allowed sorting of CD4+ naive, central memory, regulatory and stem cell-like memory cells. The chain uses TRBV28 and TRBJ1-5; 9 bases match TRBD1. The sequenced material came from central memory CD4+ T cells from blood. The clonotype originates from a man younger than 45 with type 1 diabetes. The CDR3: CASSFGTGFVDSNQPQHF. Written as DNA, the CDR3 is TGTGCCAGCAGTTTCGGGACAGGGTTCGTCGATAGCAATCAGCCCCAGCATTTT.